This section outlines one T cell receptor (beta chain) sequence together with its context. In the original analysis: It was from reference gene primer amplification that nucleated cell counts were estimated. Repertoires were generated with immunoSEQ multiplex PCR, while TCRdb's copy carries only in-frame clones and drops some. V, J and clone size are taken as reported in that table, and D and trimming were inferred from the DNA itself. The repertoire includes about 97,000 clones, roughly 92% of them detected once, and around 2% sits in the top ten. This record comes from a study of blood T cell repertoires in COVID-19. The wider study: Material from acute and convalescent COVID-19 was sourced from the United States, Italy and Spain. The analysed material was cDNA or gDNA that came from T cells, B-cell-depleted T cells, or PBMCs.

The CDR3 is 15 residues long. Trimming left V 5 bases short and J 4 bases short, with 14 bases between. Per the germline V gene, CDR1 is MNHEY and CDR2 is SVGEGT. Seattle enrolled patients during active infection and tracked them longitudinally. The sample taken for sequencing was peripheral blood. This rearrangement joins TRBV6-2 or TRBV6-3 to TRBJ2-2; D is possibly TRBD1 (6 bases). The TCR was taken from a woman aged 50 to 65 with COVID-19, enrolled during active disease. For the CDR3, the DNA is TGTGCCAGCAGTGACCGACAGGACCCCACCGGGGAGCTGTTTTTT. It translates to CASSDRQDPTGELFF.